This record looks at one T cell receptor (beta chain) sequence and its context. The sample belongs to a study of blood T cell repertoires in COVID-19. The wider study: There were acute and convalescent COVID-19 samples, and they came from the United States, Italy and Spain. The analysed material was cDNA or gDNA that came from T cells, B-cell-depleted T cells, or PBMCs.

CDR1 and CDR2 (germline): SGHAT, FQNNGV. V lost 5 bases, J lost 2 bases, and 13 bases lay in between. The CDR3 covers 14 residues. In the original analysis: For nucleated cells, counts were estimated from reference gene primer amplification. Assay used: immunoSEQ multiplex PCR; TCRdb lists only in-frame clones, some missing. D and trimming were read from the DNA, whereas the V and J calls and clone size are those reported in that table. The table has roughly 220,000 clones, 75% to 90% seen once; the top ten hold approximately 2.1%. Input material: peripheral blood. The chain employs TRBV11-2 and TRBJ2-7; perhaps TRBD2 as D (5 bases). The clonotype comes from a man in his thirties or forties who had recovered from COVID-19. CDR3 loop: CASSLPLGTYEQYF. The CDR3 coding sequence is TGTGCCAGCAGCCTACCCCTCGGGACCTACGAGCAGTACTTC.